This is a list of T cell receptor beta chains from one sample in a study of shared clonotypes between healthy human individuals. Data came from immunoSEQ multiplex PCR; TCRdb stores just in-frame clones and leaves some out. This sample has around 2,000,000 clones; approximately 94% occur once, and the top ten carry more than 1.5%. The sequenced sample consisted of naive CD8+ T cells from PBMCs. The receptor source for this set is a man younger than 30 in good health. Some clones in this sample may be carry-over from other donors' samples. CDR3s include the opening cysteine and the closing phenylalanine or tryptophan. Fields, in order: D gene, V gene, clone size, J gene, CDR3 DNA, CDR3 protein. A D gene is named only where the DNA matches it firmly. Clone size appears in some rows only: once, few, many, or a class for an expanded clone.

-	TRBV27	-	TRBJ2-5	TGTGCCAGCAGCCCCCTCCCCCTAAGGGACCAAGAGACCCAGTACTTC	CASSPLPLRDQETQYF
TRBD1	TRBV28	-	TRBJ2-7	TGTGCCAGCAGTTTGGACAGGGGAACGATAAACGAGCAGTACTTC	CASSLDRGTINEQYF
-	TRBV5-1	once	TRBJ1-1	TGCGCCAGCAGCTGGGGCCCTAGTATGAACACTGAAGCTTTCTTT	CASSWGPSMNTEAFF
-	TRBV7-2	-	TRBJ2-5	TGTGCCAGCAGCTTAGCGGGGGGAAGATGGACCCAGTACTTC	CASSLAGGRWTQYF
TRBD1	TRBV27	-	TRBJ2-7	TGTGCCAGCAGAACCGGGCGACAGGGTCAGAACTTC	CASRTGRQGQNF
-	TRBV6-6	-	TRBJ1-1	TGTGCCAGCAGTTACCGGTTCACTGAAGCTTTCTTT	CASSYRFTEAFF
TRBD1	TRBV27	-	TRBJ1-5	TGTGCCAGCAGCACAGGGGACAGGAGTCAGCCCCAGCATTTT	CASSTGDRSQPQHF
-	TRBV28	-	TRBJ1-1	TGTGCCAGCAGTTTTACGACCCGGGCCCACATGAACACTGAAGCTTTCTTT	CASSFTTRAHMNTEAFF
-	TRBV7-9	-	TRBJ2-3	TGTGCCAGCAGCTTAGCGTTCGGACGGACTAGCACAGATACGCAGTATTTT	CASSLAFGRTSTDTQYF
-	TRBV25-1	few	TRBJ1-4	TGTGCCAGCAAGGGGGGCGTTTGGGAAAAACTGTTTTTT	CASKGGVWEKLFF
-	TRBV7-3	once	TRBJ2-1	TGTGCCAGCAGCTTAATTCGGGGGTCCTACAATGAGCAGTTCTTC	CASSLIRGSYNEQFF
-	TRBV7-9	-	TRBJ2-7	TGTGCCAGCAGCTTAGGACCAAGCTCCTACGAGCAGTACTTC	CASSLGPSSYEQYF
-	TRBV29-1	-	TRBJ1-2	TGCAGCGCCTTTATGGTGACAGATATGAACTACTATGGCTACACCTTC	CSAFMVTDMNYYGYTF
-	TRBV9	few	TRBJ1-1	TGTGCCAGCAGCGTAGTGTTGAACACTGAAGCTTTCTTT	CASSVVLNTEAFF
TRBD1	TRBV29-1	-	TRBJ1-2	TGCAGCGTTTGGGACAGGGAGAACTATGGCTACACCTTC	CSVWDRENYGYTF
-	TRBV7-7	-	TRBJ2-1	TGTGCCAGCAGCTCTGTGGGGGCTAGCTCCTACAATGAGCAGTTCTTC	CASSSVGASSYNEQFF
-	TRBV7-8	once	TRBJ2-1	TGTGCCAGCAGCCCGGGACCGCACAATGAGCAGTTCTTC	CASSPGPHNEQFF
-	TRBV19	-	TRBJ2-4	TGTGCCAGTAGTATGGGGAGGAAGGCCAAAAACATTCAGTACTTC	CASSMGRKAKNIQYF
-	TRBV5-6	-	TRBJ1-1	TGTGCCAGCAGCCTCGCCCTAAGCCCTGAGGAAGCTTTCTTT	CASSLALSPEEAFF
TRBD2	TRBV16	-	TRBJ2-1	TGTGCCGGCGGACTAGCGGGATGGGATGAGCAGTTCTTC	CAGGLAGWDEQFF
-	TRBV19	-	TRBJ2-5	TGTGCCAGTAGTGGGAGGGGGAGCCAAGAGACCCAGTACTTC	CASSGRGSQETQYF
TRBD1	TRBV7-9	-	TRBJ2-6	TGTGCCAGCAGCTTAGCAGATATACAGGGGTTCGGGGCCAACGTCCTGACTTTC	CASSLADIQGFGANVLTF
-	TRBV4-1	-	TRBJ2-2	TGCGCCAGCAGCCAAGAGACGGCCGCATGGGGGCCCTCCGGGGAGCTGTTTTTT	CASSQETAAWGPSGELFF
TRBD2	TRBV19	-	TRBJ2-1	TGTGCCAGTAGTACGACTAGCGGGAGGGGCTACAATGAGCAGTTCTTC	CASSTTSGRGYNEQFF